This T cell receptor beta chain originates from a study of T cell clusters in autoimmune cytopenias. Each sample's input was roughly 250 ng genomic DNA, some 40,000 genome equivalents. Multiplex touch-down PCR amplified TRB using TRB-A and TRB-B pools in one tube. TCRdb reprocessed the multiplex PCR reads and keeps a single row for each CDR3 protein, giving no DNA. The sample table sets out about 1,400 distinct CDR3 sequences. Frequency places this clonotype as medium-sized (0.01 to 0.1%). As yet, its antigen is unknown. The germline V gene encodes CDR1 SGHRS and CDR2 YFSETQ. This CDR3 is 16 amino acids long. Study-wide results and caveats: Functional roles of the in silico T cell clusters still await experimental validation.

The source of this sequence is a human donor with an autoimmune cytopenia or autoimmune hepatitis (not recorded which). The sequencing sample was made of peripheral blood. The rearrangement uses TRBV5-1 and TRBJ2-1; without DNA, the TCRdb call of TRBD1 cannot be checked. The CDR3: CASSLQSRDVNNEQFF. Supplemented by reference TRBV5-1 and TRBJ2-1, the full variable domain reads KAGVTQTPRYLIKTRGQQVTLSCSPISGHRSVSWYQQTPGQGLQFLFEYFSETQRNKGNFPGRFSGRQFSNSRSEMNVSTLELGDSALYLCASSLQSRDVNNEQFFGPGTRLTVL.